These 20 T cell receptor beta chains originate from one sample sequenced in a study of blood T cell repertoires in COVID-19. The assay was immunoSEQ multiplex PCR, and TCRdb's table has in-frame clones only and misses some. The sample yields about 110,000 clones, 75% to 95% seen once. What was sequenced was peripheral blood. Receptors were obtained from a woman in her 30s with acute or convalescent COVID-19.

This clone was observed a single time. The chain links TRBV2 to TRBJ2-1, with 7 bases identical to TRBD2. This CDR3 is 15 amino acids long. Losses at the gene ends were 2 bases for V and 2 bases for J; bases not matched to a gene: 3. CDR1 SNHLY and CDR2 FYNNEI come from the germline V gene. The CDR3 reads CASSELSGPYNEQFF. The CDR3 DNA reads TGTGCCAGCAGTGAACTTAGCGGGCCCTACAATGAGCAGTTCTTC.

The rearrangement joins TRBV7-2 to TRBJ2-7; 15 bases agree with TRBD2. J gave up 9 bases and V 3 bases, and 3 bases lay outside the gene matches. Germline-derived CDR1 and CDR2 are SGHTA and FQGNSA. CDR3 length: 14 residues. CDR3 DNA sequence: TGTGCCAGCAGCTTCGCGGGACTAGCGGGAGGGCAGTACTTC. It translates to CASSFAGLAGGQYF.

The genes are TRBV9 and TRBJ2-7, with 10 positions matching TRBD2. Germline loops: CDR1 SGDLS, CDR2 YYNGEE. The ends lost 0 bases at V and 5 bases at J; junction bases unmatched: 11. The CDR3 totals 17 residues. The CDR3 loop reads CASSVGGAGGPLDEQYF. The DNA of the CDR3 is TGTGCCAGCAGCGTAGGGGGAGCGGGAGGGCCGTTGGACGAGCAGTACTTC.

CDR3 amino acids: CASSFSLGSGNTIYF. The CDR3 DNA reads as TGCGCCAGCAGCTTTAGCCTGGGCTCTGGAAACACCATATATTTT. V and J are TRBV5-1 and TRBJ1-3, with D unclear. The CDR3 is 15 amino acids. V lost 2 bases and J lost 0, with 9 bases in between. The germline V gene has CDR1 SGHRS and CDR2 YFSETQ. Full variable domain (outside the CDR3, taken from reference TRBV5-1 and TRBJ1-3): KAGVTQTPRYLIKTRGQQVTLSCSPISGHRSVSWYQQTPGQGLQFLFEYFSETQRNKGNFPGRFSGRQFSNSRSEMNVSTLELGDSALYLCASSFSLGSGNTIYFGEGSWLTVV.

The CDR3 region is CAISLSGGTYGYTF. The CDR3 DNA sequence: TGTGCCATCAGTCTGTCGGGGGGAACCTATGGCTACACCTTC. The rearrangement joins TRBV10-3 to TRBJ1-2, with D possibly being TRBD1 (5 bases). CDR1 ENHRY and CDR2 SYGVKD come from the germline V gene. This CDR3 comprises 14 residues. V was trimmed by 5 bases and J by 4 bases, leaving 14 bases between them.

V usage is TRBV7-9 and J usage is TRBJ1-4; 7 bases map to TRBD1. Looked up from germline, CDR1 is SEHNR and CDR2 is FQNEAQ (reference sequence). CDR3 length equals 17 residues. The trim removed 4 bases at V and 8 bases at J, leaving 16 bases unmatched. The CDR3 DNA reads TGTGCCAGCAGCTCAATCTCGACAGGGCAAGAGAACGAAAAACTGTTTTTT. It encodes CASSSISTGQENEKLFF.

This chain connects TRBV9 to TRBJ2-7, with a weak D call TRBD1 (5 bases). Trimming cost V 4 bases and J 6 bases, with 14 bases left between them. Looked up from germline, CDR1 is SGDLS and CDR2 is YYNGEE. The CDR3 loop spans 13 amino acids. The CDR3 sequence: CASSPTQGAEQYF. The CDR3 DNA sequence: TGTGCCAGCAGCCCAACCCAGGGTGCCGAGCAGTACTTC.

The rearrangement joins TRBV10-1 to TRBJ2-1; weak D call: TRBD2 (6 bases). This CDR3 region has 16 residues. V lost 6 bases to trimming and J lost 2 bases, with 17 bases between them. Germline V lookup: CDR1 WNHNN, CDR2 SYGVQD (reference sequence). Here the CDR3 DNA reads TGCGCCAGCAGATTCACGAGCGGGCCTGCCTACAATGAGCAGTTCTTC. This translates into CASRFTSGPAYNEQFF.

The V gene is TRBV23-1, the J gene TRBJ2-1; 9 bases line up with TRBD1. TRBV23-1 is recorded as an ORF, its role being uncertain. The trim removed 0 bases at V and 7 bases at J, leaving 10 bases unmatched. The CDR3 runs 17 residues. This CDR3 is CASSQSIRDREKNEQFF. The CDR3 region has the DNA TGCGCCAGCAGTCAATCGATCCGGGACAGGGAAAAGAATGAGCAGTTCTTC.

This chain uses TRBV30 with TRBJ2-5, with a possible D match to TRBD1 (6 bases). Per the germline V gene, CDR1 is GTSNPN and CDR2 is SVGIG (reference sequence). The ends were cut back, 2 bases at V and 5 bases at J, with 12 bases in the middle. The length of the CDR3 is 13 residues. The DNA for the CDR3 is TGTGCCTGGAGTACAGGGTTGGAGGAGACCCAGTACTTC. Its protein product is CAWSTGLEETQYF.

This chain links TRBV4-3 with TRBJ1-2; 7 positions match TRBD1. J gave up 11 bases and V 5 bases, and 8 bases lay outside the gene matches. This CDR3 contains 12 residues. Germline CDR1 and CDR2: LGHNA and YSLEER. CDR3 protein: CASSSATRGYTF. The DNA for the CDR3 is TGCGCCAGCAGCAGCGCGACCAGGGGGTACACCTTC.

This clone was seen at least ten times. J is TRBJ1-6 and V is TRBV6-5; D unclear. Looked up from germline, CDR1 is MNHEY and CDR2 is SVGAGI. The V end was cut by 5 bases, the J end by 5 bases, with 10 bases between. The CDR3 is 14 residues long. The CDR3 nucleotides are TGTGCCAGCAGTATTTTCGGGAATAATTCACCCCTCCACTTT. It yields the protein CASSIFGNNSPLHF.

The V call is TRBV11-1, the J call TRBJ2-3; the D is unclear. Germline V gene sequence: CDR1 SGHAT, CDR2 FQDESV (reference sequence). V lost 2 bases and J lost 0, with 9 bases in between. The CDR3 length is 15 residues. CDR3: CASSLLLSSTDTQYF. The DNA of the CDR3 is TGTGCCAGCAGCTTACTCTTGTCTAGCACAGATACGCAGTATTTT.

The CDR3 bases are TGTGCCAGCAGCCAATCAGCGGGGTACTACAATGAGCAGTTCTTC. Protein sequence: CASSQSAGYYNEQFF. The chain carries TRBV3-1 (or the pseudogene TRBV3-2) and TRBJ2-1; 7 bases fit TRBD2. J lost 3 bases, V lost 2 bases, and 4 bases had no gene match. The CDR3 runs 15 residues. Germline V gene data show CDR1 as LGHDT and CDR2 as YNNKEL (reference sequence).

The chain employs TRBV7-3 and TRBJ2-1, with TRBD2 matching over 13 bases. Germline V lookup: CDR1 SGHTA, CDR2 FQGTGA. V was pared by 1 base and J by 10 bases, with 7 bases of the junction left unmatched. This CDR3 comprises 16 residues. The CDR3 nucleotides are TGTGCCAGCAGCTTAAGACTAGCGGGAGGTTTCAGCGAGCAGTTCTTC. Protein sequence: CASSLRLAGGFSEQFF. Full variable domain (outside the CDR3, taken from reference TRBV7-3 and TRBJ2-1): GAGVSQTPSNKVTEKGKYVELRCDPISGHTALYWYRQSLGQGPEFLIYFQGTGAADDSGLPNDRFFAVRPEGSVSTLKIQRTERGDSAVYLCASSLRLAGGFSEQFFGPGTRLTVL.

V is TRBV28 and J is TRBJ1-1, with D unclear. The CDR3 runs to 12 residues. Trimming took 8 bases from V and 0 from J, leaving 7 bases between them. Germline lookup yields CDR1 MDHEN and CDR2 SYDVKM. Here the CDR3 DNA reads TGTGCCAGCGGCCAGATGAACACTGAAGCTTTCTTT. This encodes CASGQMNTEAFF.

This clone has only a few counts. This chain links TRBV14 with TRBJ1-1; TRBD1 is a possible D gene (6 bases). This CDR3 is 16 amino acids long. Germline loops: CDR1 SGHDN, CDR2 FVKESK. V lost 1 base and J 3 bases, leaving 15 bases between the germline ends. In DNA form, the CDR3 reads TGTGCCAGCAGCCAAGGTTCCAGGGGTGGGTACACTGAAGCTTTCTTT. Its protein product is CASSQGSRGGYTEAFF.

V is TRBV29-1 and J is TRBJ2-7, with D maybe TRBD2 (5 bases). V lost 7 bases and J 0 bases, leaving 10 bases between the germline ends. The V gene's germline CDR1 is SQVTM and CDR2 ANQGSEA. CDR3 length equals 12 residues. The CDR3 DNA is TGCAGCGCTCGGGGAACCTCCTACGAGCAGTACTTC. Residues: CSARGTSYEQYF.

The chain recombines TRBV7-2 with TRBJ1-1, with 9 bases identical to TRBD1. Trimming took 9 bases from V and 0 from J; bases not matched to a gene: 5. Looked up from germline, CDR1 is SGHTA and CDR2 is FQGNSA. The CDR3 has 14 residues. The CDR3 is CASQTGGLNTEAFF. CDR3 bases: TGTGCCAGTCAGACAGGGGGATTGAACACTGAAGCTTTCTTT.

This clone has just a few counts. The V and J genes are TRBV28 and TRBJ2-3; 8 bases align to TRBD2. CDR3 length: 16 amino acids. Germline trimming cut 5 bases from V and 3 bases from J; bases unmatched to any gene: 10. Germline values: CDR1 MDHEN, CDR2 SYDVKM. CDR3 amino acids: CASSTPGGGRTDTQYF. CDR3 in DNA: TGTGCCAGCAGTACCCCTGGCGGGGGGCGGACAGATACGCAGTATTTT.